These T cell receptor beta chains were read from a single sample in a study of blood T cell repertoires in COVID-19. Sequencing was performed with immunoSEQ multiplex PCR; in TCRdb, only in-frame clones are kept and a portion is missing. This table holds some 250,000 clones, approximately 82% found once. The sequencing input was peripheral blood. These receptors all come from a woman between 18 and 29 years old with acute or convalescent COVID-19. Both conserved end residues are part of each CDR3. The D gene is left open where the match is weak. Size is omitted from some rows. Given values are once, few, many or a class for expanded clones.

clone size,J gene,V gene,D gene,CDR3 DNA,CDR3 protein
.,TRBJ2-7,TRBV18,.,TGTGCCAGCTCCCAGGAGGCGGAGCAGTACTTC,CASSQEAEQYF
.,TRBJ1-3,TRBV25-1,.,TGTGCCAGCAGTGACTTTGGAGGAGCTGGAAACACCATATATTTT,CASSDFGGAGNTIYF
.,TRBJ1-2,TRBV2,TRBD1,TGTGCCAGCATGTCCGGGACAGCTAGGGGCTACACCTTC,CASMSGTARGYTF
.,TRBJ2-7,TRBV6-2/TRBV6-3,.,TGTGCCAGCAGTTTTCTCGCACTGTCGGGACAACAGTTCTACGAGCAGTACTTC,CASSFLALSGQQFYEQYF
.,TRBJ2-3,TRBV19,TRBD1,TGTGCCAGTAGTATAGCCTCGAGGACAGGTAGCACAGATACGCAGTATTTT,CASSIASRTGSTDTQYF
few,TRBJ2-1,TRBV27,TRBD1,TGTGCCAGCAGACCACAGGGGGAAGGTGAGCAGTTCTTC,CASRPQGEGEQFF
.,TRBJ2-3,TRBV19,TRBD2,TGTGCCAGTAGGACGGGACTAGCGGGAGCAAGCACAGATACGCAGTATTTT,CASRTGLAGASTDTQYF
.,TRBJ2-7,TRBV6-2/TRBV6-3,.,TGTGCCAGCAGTGGGTGGGCTCGTGAGCAGTACTTC,CASSGWAREQYF
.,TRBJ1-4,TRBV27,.,TGTGCCAGCAGGGTACACCATAATGAAAAACTGTTTTTT,CASRVHHNEKLFF
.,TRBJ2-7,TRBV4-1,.,TGCGCCAGCAGCCAAGACCCCCCCCTTTCCGGGTACCCCTACGAGCAGTACTTC,CASSQDPPLSGYPYEQYF
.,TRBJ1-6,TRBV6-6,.,TGTGCCAGCAGCGATGACAGGCTAATCCATTCACCCCTCCACTTT,CASSDDRLIHSPLHF
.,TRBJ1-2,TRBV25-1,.,TGTGCCAGCAGTGAATGGGTTGGGCTTCGGGGTGGCTACACCTTC,CASSEWVGLRGGYTF
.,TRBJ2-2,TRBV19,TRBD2,TGTGCCAGTAGTCCCCCGCTTGCGGGAGGGCCAGCCGGGGAGCTGTTTTTT,CASSPPLAGGPAGELFF
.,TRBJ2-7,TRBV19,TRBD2,TGTGCCAGTAGGAACAGGGGTGAGGGGACTAGCGGGACCTCCTACGAGCAGTACTTC,CASRNRGEGTSGTSYEQYF
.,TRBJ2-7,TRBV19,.,TGTGCCAGTAGTAGCGGACTTGCCGTGGAGCAGTACTTC,CASSSGLAVEQYF
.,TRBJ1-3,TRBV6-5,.,TGTGCCAGCAGTTTAGGGGGGGACTCTGGAAACACCATATATTTT,CASSLGGDSGNTIYF
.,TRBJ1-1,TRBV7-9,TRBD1,TGTGCCAGCAGCTTGCGGGACAGGGGTACTGAAGCTTTCTTT,CASSLRDRGTEAFF